This record concerns one TCR beta chain sequence. Trimming cost V 0 bases and J 5 bases; bases outside gene matches: 3. The CDR3 loop spans 15 amino acids. Germline CDR1 SGHVS, CDR2 FQNEAQ. This PCR relied on a set of 60 Vbeta primers and 13 Jbeta primers. TCRdb's copy holds only in-frame clones and misses some; the assay was immunoSEQ multiplex PCR. This sample has about 140,000 clones, with about 84% found just once. This specimen comes from a study of cytomegalovirus exposure and HLA in healthy donors. Study information: In an early release, HLA-typed donors contributed tens of millions of unique TCR sequences. Most genotyped donors, over 70% of around 370, had Caucasian-associated genetic ancestry.

The clonotype was recovered from a male donor in good health and CMV-seronegative. Material: PBMCs. The rearrangement joins TRBV7-8 to TRBJ2-1; 8 positions agree with TRBD2. The CDR3 protein is CASSLAAGANNEQFF. The CDR3, as DNA: TGTGCCAGCAGCTTAGCAGCGGGAGCCAACAATGAGCAGTTCTTC.